The clone carrying this T cell receptor beta chain appeared once. This sample was taken from a study of T cells in Graves' hyperthyroidism and ophthalmopathy. RNA transcripts provided the source from which TCR beta CDR3 regions were amplified. RT-PCR in the first round (using the HTBI primer set) targeted the TCR CDR3. TCRdb re-called the multiplex PCR reads with MiXCR, one entry per CDR3 protein. The sample carries roughly 180,000 distinct CDR3 sequences, about a sixth recorded once. CDR1 is MNHEY, CDR2 SMNVEV, per germline (reference sequence). Trimming at V came to 6 bases and at J to 6 bases, leaving 11 bases not matched to a gene. The CDR3 sequence is 16 residues long. Hyperthyroidism had been newly diagnosed in patients aged 18 to 65, and its duration was under 2 months. Diagnosing involved the use of clinical symptoms, serum thyroxine and TRAb, thyroid ultrasound and orbital computed tomography. This sample holds PBMCs from under 11 ml fresh peripheral blood.

The chain links TRBV27 to TRBJ1-6, with TRBD1 matching over 7 bases. Material: blood. The TCR was taken from a woman between 45 and 60 years old with Graves' hyperthyroidism. The CDR3 loop reads CASRWTGFALNSPLHF. The CDR3 nucleotides read TGTGCCAGCAGGTGGACAGGATTCGCCCTTAATTCACCCCTCCACTTT.